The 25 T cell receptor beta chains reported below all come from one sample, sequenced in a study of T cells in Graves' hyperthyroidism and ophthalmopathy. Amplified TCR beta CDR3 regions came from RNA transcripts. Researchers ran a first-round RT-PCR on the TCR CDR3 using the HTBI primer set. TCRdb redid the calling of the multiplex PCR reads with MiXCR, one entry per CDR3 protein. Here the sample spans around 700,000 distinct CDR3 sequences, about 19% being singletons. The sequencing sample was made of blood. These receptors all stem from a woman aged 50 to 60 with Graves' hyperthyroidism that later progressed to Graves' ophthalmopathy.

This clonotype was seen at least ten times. The CDR3 DNA reads as TGCAGCGTTGAAGGCGAGGCGGTGAGCACAGATACGCAGTATTTT. It yields the protein CSVEGEAVSTDTQYF. The chain uses TRBV29-1 and TRBJ2-3; D is undetermined. Trimming took off 1 base at V and 0 bases at J, with 11 bases between the two ends. Looked up from germline, CDR1 is SQVTM and CDR2 is ANQGSEA. The CDR3 extends over 15 amino acids.

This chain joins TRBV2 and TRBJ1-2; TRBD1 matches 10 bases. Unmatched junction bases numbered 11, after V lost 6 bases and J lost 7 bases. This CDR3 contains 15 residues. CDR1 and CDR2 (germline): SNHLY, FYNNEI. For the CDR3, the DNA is TGTGCCAGCAGAATTGCGGGACAGGGGTATCGTGGCTACACCTTC. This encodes CASRIAGQGYRGYTF.

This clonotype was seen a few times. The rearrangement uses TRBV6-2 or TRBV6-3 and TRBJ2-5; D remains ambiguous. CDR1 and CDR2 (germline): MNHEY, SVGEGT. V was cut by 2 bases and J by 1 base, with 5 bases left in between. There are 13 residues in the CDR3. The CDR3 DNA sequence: TGTGCCAGCAGTTACCCCCTCCAAGAGACCCAGTACTTC. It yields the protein CASSYPLQETQYF.

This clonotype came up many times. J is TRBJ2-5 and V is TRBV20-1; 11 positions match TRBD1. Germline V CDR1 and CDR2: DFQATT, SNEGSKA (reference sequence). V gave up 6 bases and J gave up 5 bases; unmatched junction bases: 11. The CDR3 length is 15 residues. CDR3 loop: CSAVVRDRGVETQYF. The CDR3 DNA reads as TGCAGTGCCGTTGTCCGGGACAGGGGGGTCGAGACCCAGTACTTC.

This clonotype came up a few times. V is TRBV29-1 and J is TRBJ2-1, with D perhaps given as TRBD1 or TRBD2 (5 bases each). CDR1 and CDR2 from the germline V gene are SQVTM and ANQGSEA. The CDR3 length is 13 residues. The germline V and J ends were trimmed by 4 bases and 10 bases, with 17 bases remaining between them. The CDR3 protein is CSVGWDRVREQFF. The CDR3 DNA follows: TGCAGCGTTGGTTGGGACCGCGTTCGCGAGCAGTTCTTC.

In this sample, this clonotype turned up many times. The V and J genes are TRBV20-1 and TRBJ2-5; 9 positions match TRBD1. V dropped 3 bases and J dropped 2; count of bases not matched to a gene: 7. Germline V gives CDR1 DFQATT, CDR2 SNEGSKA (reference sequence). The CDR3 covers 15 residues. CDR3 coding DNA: TGCAGTGCTAGGCCGGACAGGGGACGACAAGAGACCCAGTACTTC. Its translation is CSARPDRGRQETQYF.

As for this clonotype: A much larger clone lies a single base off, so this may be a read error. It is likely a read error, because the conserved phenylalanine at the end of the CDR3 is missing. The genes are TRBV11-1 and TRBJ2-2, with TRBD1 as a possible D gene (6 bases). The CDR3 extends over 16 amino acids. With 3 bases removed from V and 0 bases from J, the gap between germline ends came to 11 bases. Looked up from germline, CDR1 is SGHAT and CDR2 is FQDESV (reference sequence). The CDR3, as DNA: TGTGCCAGCAGCTTGTGGGGGCTCACGAACACCGGGGAGCTGTTTTCT. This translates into CASSLWGLTNTGELFS.

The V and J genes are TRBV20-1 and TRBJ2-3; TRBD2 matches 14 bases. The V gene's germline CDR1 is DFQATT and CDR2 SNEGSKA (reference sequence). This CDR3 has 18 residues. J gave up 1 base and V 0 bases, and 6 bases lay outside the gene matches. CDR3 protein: CSARDGTSGSWGTDTQYF. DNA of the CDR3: TGCAGTGCTAGAGATGGGACTAGCGGGAGTTGGGGCACAGATACGCAGTATTTT.

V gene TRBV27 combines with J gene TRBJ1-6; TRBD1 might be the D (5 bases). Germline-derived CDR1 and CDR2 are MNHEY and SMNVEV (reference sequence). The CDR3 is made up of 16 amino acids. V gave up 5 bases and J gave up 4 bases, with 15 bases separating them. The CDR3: CASSPRGRAYNSPLHF. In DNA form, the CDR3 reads TGTGCCAGCAGTCCCCGGGGGAGGGCGTATAATTCACCCCTCCACTTT.

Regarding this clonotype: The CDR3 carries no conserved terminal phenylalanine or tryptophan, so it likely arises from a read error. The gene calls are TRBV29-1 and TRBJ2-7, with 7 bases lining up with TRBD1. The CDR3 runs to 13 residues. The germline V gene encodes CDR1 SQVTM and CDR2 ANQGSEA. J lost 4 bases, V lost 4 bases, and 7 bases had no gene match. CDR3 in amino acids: CSVVLTGSYEQYL. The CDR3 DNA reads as TGCAGCGTTGTTCTGACAGGGTCGTACGAGCAGTACCTC.

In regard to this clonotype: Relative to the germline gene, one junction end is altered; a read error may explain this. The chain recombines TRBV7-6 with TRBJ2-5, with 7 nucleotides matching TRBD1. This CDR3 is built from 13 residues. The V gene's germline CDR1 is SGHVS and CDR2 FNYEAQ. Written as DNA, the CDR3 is TGTGCCAGCAGCCTTGGGACAGACCCGACCCCGTACTTC. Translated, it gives CASSLGTDPTPYF.

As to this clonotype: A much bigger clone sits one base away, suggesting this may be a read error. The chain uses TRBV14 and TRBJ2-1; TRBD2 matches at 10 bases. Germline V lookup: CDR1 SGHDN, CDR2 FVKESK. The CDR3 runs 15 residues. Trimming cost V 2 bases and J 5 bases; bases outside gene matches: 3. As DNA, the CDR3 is TGTGCCAGCAGCCAAACTAGCGGGGAGGACAATGAGCAGTTCTTC. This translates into CASSQTSGEDNEQFF.

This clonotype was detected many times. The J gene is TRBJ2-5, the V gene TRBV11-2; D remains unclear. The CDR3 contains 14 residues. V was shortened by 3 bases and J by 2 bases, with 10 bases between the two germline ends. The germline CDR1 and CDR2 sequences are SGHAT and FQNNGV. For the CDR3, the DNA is TGTGCCAGCAGCTTTGGGCAGCAGCAAGAGACCCAGTACTTC. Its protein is CASSFGQQQETQYF.

The DNA of the CDR3 is TGTGCCAGCAGCCCCCGGGGGGAGCTAGCCAAAAACATTCAGTACTTC. Amino acids: CASSPRGELAKNIQYF. The chain uses TRBV6-2 or TRBV6-3 and TRBJ2-4, with TRBD2 identical over 7 bases. Trimming took 6 bases from V and 0 from J; bases not matched to a gene: 8. The CDR3 runs to 16 residues. CDR1 and CDR2 (germline): MNHEY, SVGEGT.

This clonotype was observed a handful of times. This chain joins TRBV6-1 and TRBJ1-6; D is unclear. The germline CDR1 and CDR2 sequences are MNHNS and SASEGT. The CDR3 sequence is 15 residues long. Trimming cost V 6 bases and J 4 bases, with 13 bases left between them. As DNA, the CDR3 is TGTGCCAGCAGACTGACCCCAACTTATAATTCACCCCTCCACTTT. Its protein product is CASRLTPTYNSPLHF.

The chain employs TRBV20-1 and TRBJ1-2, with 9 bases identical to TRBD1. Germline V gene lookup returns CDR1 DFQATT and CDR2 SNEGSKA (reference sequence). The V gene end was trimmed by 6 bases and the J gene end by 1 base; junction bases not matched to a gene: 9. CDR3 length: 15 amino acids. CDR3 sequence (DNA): TGCAGTGCGCTCCACAGGGGGCGCGTTAACTATGGCTACACCTTC. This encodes CSALHRGRVNYGYTF.

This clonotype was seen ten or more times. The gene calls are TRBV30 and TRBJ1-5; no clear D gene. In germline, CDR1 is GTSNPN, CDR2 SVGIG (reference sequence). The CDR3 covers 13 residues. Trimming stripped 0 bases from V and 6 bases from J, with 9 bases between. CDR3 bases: TGTGCCTGGAGTGTTGGGTCCTTTCAGCCCCAGCATTTT. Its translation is CAWSVGSFQPQHF.

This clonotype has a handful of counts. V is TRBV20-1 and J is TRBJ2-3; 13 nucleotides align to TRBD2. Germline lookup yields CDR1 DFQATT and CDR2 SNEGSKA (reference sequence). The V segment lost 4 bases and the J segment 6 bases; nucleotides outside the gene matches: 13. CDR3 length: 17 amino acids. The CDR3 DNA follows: TGCAGTGCTACCAAACTAGCGGGGGGGGTTGAAGTGGATACGCAGTATTTT. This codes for CSATKLAGGVEVDTQYF.

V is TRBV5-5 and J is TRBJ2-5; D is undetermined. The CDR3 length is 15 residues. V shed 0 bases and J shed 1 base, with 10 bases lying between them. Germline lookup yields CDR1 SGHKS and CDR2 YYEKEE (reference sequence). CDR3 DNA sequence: TGTGCCAGCAGCTTGGGGTCAATACTCCAAGAGACCCAGTACTTC. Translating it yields CASSLGSILQETQYF.

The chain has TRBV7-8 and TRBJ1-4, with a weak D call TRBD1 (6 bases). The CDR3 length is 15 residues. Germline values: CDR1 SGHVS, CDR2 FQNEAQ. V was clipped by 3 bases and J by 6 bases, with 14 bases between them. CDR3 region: CASSLVPSGDEKLFF. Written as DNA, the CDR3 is TGTGCCAGCAGCTTGGTACCCTCAGGGGATGAAAAACTGTTTTTT.

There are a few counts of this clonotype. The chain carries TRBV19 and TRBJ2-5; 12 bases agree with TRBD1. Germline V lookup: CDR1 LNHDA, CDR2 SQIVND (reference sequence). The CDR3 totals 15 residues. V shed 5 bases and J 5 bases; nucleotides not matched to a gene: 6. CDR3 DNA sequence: TGTGCCAGTAGTTACGGGGGGACAGGGGGCGAGACCCAGTACTTC. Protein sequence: CASSYGGTGGETQYF.

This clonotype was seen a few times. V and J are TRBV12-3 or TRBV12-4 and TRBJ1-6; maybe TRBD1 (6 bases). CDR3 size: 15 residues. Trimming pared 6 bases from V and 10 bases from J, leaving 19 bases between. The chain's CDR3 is CASRTGRGDLSPLHF. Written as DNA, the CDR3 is TGTGCCAGCAGAACAGGGCGAGGGGATTTGTCACCCCTCCACTTT.

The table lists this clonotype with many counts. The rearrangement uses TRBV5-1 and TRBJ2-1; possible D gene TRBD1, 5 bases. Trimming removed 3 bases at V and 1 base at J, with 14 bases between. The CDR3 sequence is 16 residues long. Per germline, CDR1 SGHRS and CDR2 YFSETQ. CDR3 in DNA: TGCGCCAGCAGCTCCCGAGGCTCAGGGTCCTACAATGAGCAGTTCTTC. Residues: CASSSRGSGSYNEQFF.

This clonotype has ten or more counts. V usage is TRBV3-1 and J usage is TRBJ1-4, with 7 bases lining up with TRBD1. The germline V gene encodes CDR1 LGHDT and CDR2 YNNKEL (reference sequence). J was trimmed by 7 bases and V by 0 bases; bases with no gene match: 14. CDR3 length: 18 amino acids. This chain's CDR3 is CASSQDVRAGGLAEKLFF. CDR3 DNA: TGTGCCAGCAGCCAAGATGTAAGAGCAGGGGGACTTGCTGAAAAACTGTTTTTT. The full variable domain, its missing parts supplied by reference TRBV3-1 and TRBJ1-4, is DTAVSQTPKYLVTQMGNDKSIKCEQNLGHDTMYWYKQDSKKFLKIMFSYNNKELIINETVPNRFSPKSPDKAHLNLHINSLELGDSAVYFCASSQDVRAGGLAEKLFFGSGTQLSVL.

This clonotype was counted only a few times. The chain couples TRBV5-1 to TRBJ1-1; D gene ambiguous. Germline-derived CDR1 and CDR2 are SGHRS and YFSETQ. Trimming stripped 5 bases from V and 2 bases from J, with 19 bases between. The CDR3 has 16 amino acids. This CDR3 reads CASREGVTVGNTEAFF. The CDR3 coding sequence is TGCGCCAGCAGGGAAGGAGTGACCGTGGGTAACACTGAAGCTTTCTTT. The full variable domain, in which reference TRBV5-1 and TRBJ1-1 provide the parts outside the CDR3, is KAGVTQTPRYLIKTRGQQVTLSCSPISGHRSVSWYQQTPGQGLQFLFEYFSETQRNKGNFPGRFSGRQFSNSRSEMNVSTLELGDSALYLCASREGVTVGNTEAFFGQGTRLTVV.